What follows describes a single T cell receptor beta chain. Its target is unknown. This CDR3 comprises 16 residues. In germline, CDR1 is MDHEN, CDR2 SYDVKM. Losses at the gene ends were 4 bases for V and 5 bases for J; bases not matched to a gene: 13. Donors showed nominal health when sampled, although they likely had unrecorded immune exposures. The data belong to a study of cytomegalovirus exposure and HLA in healthy donors. The overall study: An early release of data contained about 85 million unique TCRs, which came from HLA-typed donors. General study results and limits: TCR beta V segments were, for the most part, productive about 87% or about 30% of the time in an earlier analysis.

Both 60 Vbeta primers and 13 Jbeta primers went into the PCR. Per the authors' pipeline: About 11 million of the 80 million or so unique TCR beta chains counted in a later analysis were shared. This table comes from immunoSEQ multiplex PCR, and its TCRdb copy is limited to in-frame clones, with some not included. That table furnishes V, J and clone size, whereas the DNA furnished D and trimming. This sample has over 95,000 clones, with 74% found just once. This TCR came from a human donor in good health. The chain joins TRBV28 to TRBJ2-7, with TRBD1 matching over 8 bases. The source material was PBMCs. CDR3 nucleotide sequence: TGTGCCAGCAGTTCCGCATGGGACAGGAGTCGAGACGAGCAGTACTTC. It translates to CASSSAWDRSRDEQYF.